The 15 T cell receptor beta chains presented below share a single source sample, sequenced in a study of shared clonotypes between healthy human individuals. Only CD45RO-negative cells positively selected for CCR7 counted as naive CD8 cells, so terminally differentiated effector memory CD45RA+ cells were excluded. Assay: immunoSEQ multiplex PCR; the TCRdb copy retains only in-frame clones and omits some. The sample contains about 2.1 million clones, under 95% of which appear only once. The sample consisted of naive CD8+ T cells from PBMCs. The receptors come from a man aged 18 to 29 in good health. Some clones in this sample may be carry-over from other donors' samples.

This chain connects TRBV9 to TRBJ2-7; D unresolved. Between the trimmed V and J ends, which lost 4 bases and 2 bases, there was a span of 19 bases. The CDR3 totals 16 residues. Looked up from germline, CDR1 is SGDLS and CDR2 is YYNGEE. CDR3 DNA: TGTGCCAGCAGCCCATCCGTGAGCGTCCCTACCTACGAGCAGTACTTC. It yields the protein CASSPSVSVPTYEQYF.

This clone turned up a few times. The chain combines TRBV30 with TRBJ1-1; D might be TRBD1 (6 bases). V lost 4 bases, J lost 4 bases, and 16 bases lay in between. Germline V gene sequence: CDR1 GTSNPN, CDR2 SVGIG (reference sequence). The CDR3 covers 14 residues. The CDR3 nucleotides read TGTGCCTGGACCCCAGAATTCAGGGGCACTGAAGCTTTCTTT. Protein sequence: CAWTPEFRGTEAFF. The whole variable domain, filled in from reference TRBV30 and TRBJ1-1, reads SQTIHQWPATLVQPVGSPLSLECTVEGTSNPNLYWYRQAAGRGLQLLFYSVGIGQISSEVPQNLSASRPQDRQFILSSKKLLLSDSGFYLCAWTPEFRGTEAFFGQGTRLTVV.

The table lists this clone with a few counts. This chain connects TRBV19 to TRBJ1-1; possible D gene TRBD1, 5 bases. From germline, CDR1 is LNHDA and CDR2 SQIVND (reference sequence). CDR3 length: 14 amino acids. With 7 bases removed from V and 4 bases from J, the gap between germline ends came to 16 bases. The CDR3 DNA reads as TGTGCCAGTATTCACAGGAGGGAGTCCACTGAAGCTTTCTTT. Amino acid sequence: CASIHRRESTEAFF.

In this sample, this clone turned up once. J is TRBJ2-7 and V is TRBV10-2; TRBD2 might be the D (6 bases). Germline-derived CDR1 and CDR2 are WSHSY and SAAADI. The germline V and J ends were trimmed by 4 bases and 4 bases, with 17 bases remaining between them. This CDR3 spans 15 amino acids. The CDR3 nucleotides are TGCGCCAGCAGTGGGGCGGCGGGGTGGGATTACGAGCAGTACTTC. Amino acids: CASSGAAGWDYEQYF.

The V and J genes are TRBV9 and TRBJ2-7, with 10 bases that match TRBD1. This CDR3 region has 15 residues. Trimming took 3 bases from V and 3 from J; bases not matched to a gene: 6. CDR1 and CDR2 from the germline V gene are SGDLS and YYNGEE. This chain's CDR3 is CASSADRGPGYEQYF. The DNA of the CDR3 is TGTGCCAGCAGCGCCGACAGGGGGCCCGGCTACGAGCAGTACTTC. Full variable domain (remainder filled in from reference TRBV9 and TRBJ2-7): DSGVTQTPKHLITATGQRVTLRCSPRSGDLSVYWYQQSLDQGLQFLIQYYNGEERAKGNILERFSAQQFPDLHSELNLSSLELGDSALYFCASSADRGPGYEQYFGPGTRLTVT.

Remarks on this clone: Distinct nucleotide sequences in the sample also encode this CDR3. V is TRBV7-3 and J is TRBJ2-2; perhaps TRBD1 as D (6 bases). Germline lookup yields CDR1 SGHTA and CDR2 FQGTGA. The CDR3 contains 14 residues. The V end lost 3 bases, the J end lost 1 base, and 6 bases lay between the germline ends. CDR3 nucleotide sequence: TGTGCCAGCAGCTTGGGACAGAACACCGGGGAGCTGTTTTTT. This encodes CASSLGQNTGELFF.

The chain carries TRBV5-4 and TRBJ2-7; 9 bases align to TRBD1. From germline, CDR1 is SGHNT and CDR2 YYREEE (reference sequence). CDR3 length: 14 residues. Trimming at V came to 4 bases and at J to 3 bases, leaving 5 bases not matched to a gene. The CDR3 protein is CASSGQGTHYEQYF. The CDR3 DNA sequence: TGTGCCAGCAGCGGACAGGGGACCCACTACGAGCAGTACTTC.

This rearrangement joins TRBV7-9 to TRBJ2-5, with D maybe TRBD2 (6 bases). The CDR3 is 17 residues long. V was clipped by 5 bases and J by 0 bases, with 19 bases between them. CDR1 is SEHNR, CDR2 FQNEAQ, per germline (reference sequence). The CDR3 here is CASSRGGVSAYQETQYF. The CDR3, as DNA: TGTGCCAGCAGCCGTGGAGGGGTGTCAGCGTACCAAGAGACCCAGTACTTC.

The chain couples TRBV27 to TRBJ1-1; D unclear. V was shortened by 7 bases and J by 6 bases, with 15 bases between the two germline ends. Germline CDR1 and CDR2: MNHEY and SMNVEV (reference sequence). The CDR3 sequence is 13 residues long. In DNA form, the CDR3 reads TGTGCCAGCATCGCCTTTCAGGCCCCTGAAGCTTTCTTT. Amino acids: CASIAFQAPEAFF.

The chain uses TRBV7-9 and TRBJ2-7; a possible D gene is TRBD2 (5 bases). This CDR3 is built from 15 residues. Germline CDR1 SEHNR, CDR2 FQNEAQ (reference sequence). The ends were cut back, 0 bases at V and 5 bases at J, with 14 bases in the middle. The CDR3 DNA sequence: TGTGCCAGCAGCTTAGCTGGAGCGGCGGCTCACGAGCAGTACTTC. Its protein product is CASSLAGAAAHEQYF. Filled out from reference TRBV7-9 and TRBJ2-7, the complete variable domain reads DTGVSQNPRHKITKRGQNVTFRCDPISEHNRLYWYRQTLGQGPEFLTYFQNEAQLEKSRLLSDRFSAERPKGSFSTLEIQRTEQGDSAMYLCASSLAGAAAHEQYFGPGTRLTVT.

The J gene is TRBJ1-2, the V gene TRBV19; 9 nucleotides match TRBD1. CDR1 is LNHDA, CDR2 SQIVND, per germline (reference sequence). V lost 5 bases and J lost 7; bases outside the gene matches: 11. CDR3 size: 15 residues. The CDR3 bases are TGTGCCAGTAGTCCAAGGACAGGGGATGCTGGTGGCTACACCTTC. Protein product: CASSPRTGDAGGYTF.

This clone was recorded once. The V call is TRBV6-6, the J call TRBJ1-3, with D hard to call. Germline lookup yields CDR1 MNHNY and CDR2 SVGAGI (reference sequence). The CDR3 contains 13 residues. The V end lost 2 bases, the J end lost 8 bases, and 10 bases lay between the germline ends. In nucleotides, the CDR3 is TGTGCCAGCAGTTACAGGGTTAAAGACACCATATATTTT. Its translation: CASSYRVKDTIYF.

The chain combines TRBV7-6 with TRBJ2-7; D possibly corresponds to TRBD1 (5 bases). This CDR3 is 17 amino acids long. Per the germline V gene, CDR1 is SGHVS and CDR2 is FNYEAQ. V was trimmed by 1 base and J by 0 bases, leaving 16 bases between them. CDR3 DNA sequence: TGTGCCAGCAGCTTAGGGCGGCAGGGTGCCCTCTCCTACGAGCAGTACTTC. Amino acid sequence: CASSLGRQGALSYEQYF.

V is TRBV7-8 and J is TRBJ1-1; the match to TRBD1 covers 8 bases. J lost 3 bases, V lost 4 bases, and 10 bases had no gene match. Germline V gene sequence: CDR1 SGHVS, CDR2 FQNEAQ. CDR3 length: 16 residues. The CDR3 sequence: CASSSGQGMEYTEAFF. As DNA, the CDR3 is TGTGCCAGCAGCTCTGGACAGGGAATGGAGTACACTGAAGCTTTCTTT.

The DNA of the CDR3 is TGTGCCAGCCTCTCCACAGGGAGCACTGGCTACACCTTC. Translated, it gives CASLSTGSTGYTF. V usage is TRBV27 and J usage is TRBJ1-2; the D gene is possibly TRBD1 (6 bases). CDR1 and CDR2 (germline): MNHEY, SMNVEV (reference sequence). Trimming cost V 8 bases and J 7 bases, with 17 bases left between them. The CDR3 is 13 residues long.